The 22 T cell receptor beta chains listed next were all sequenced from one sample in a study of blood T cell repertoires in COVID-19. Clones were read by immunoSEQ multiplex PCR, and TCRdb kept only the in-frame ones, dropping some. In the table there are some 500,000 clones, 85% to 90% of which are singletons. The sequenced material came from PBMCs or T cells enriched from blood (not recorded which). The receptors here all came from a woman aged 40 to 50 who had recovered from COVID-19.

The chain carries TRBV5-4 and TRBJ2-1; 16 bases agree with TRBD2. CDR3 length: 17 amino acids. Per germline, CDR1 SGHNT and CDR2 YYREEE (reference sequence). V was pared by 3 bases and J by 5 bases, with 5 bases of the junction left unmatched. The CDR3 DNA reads TGTGCCAGCAGCTGGGGGACTAGCGGGAGGGCCGACAATGAGCAGTTCTTC. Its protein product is CASSWGTSGRADNEQFF.

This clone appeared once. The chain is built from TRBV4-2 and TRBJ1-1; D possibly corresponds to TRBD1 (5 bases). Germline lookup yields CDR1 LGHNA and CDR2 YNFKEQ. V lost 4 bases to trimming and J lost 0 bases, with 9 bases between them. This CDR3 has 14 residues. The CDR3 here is CASSLRGVNTEAFF. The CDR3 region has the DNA TGTGCCAGCAGCCTGCGGGGCGTGAACACTGAAGCTTTCTTT.

CDR3 in DNA: TGTGCCAGCAGCTTGACAGGGGCCTACAATGAGCAGTTCTTC. Its protein is CASSLTGAYNEQFF. The rearrangement joins TRBV7-9 to TRBJ2-1; 8 bases fit TRBD1. Germline V lookup: CDR1 SEHNR, CDR2 FQNEAQ (reference sequence). The J segment lost 2 bases and the V segment lost 3 bases, leaving 0 bases of the junction unmatched. The CDR3 length is 14 residues.

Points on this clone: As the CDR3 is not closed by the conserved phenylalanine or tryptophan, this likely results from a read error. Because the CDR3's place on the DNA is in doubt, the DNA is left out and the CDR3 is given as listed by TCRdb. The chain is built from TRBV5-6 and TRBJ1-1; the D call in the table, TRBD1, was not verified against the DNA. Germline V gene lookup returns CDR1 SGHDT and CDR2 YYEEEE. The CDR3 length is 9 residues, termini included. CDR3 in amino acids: CASSPPQGD.

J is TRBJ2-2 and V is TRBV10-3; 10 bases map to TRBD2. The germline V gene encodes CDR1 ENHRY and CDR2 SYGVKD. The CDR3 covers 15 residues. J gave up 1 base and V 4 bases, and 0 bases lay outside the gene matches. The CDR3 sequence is CAISGTSGNTGELFF. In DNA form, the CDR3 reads TGTGCCATCAGTGGGACTAGCGGGAACACCGGGGAGCTGTTTTTT.

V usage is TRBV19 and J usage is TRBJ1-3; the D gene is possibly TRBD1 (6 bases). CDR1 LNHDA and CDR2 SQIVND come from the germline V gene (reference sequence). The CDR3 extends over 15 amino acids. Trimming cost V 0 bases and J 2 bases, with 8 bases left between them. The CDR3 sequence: CASSIEGGPGNTIYF. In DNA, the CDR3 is TGTGCCAGTAGTATAGAAGGGGGTCCTGGAAACACCATATATTTT.

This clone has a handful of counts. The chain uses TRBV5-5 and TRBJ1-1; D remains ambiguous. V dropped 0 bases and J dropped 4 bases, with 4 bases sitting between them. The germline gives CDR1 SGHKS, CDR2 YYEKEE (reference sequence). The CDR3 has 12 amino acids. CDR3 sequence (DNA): TGTGCCAGCAGCTTGGACATCACTGAAGCTTTCTTT. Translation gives CASSLDITEAFF.

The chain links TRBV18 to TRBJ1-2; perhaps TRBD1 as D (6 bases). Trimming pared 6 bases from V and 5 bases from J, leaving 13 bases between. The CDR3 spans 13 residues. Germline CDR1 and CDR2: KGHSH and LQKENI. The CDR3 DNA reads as TGTGCCAGCTCCATGGGGGCTGGGTATGGCTACACCTTC. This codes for CASSMGAGYGYTF.

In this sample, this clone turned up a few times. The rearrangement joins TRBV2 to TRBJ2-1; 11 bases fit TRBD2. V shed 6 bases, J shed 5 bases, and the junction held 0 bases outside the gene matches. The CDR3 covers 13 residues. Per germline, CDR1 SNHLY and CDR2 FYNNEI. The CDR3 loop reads CASRTSGNNEQFF. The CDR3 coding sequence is TGTGCCAGCAGGACTAGCGGGAACAATGAGCAGTTCTTC.

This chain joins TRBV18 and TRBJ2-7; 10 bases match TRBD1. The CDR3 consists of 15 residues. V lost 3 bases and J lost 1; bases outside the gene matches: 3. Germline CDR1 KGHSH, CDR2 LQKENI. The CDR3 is CASSPGTGASYEQYF. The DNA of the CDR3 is TGTGCCAGCTCACCGGGGACAGGGGCATCCTACGAGCAGTACTTC.

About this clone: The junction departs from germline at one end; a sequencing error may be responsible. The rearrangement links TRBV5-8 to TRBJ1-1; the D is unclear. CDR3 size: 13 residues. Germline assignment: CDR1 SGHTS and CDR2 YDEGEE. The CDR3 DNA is TGTGCCAGCAGCTTGGAACGGAGGGCGGAAGGTTTCTTT. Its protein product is CASSLERRAEGFF.

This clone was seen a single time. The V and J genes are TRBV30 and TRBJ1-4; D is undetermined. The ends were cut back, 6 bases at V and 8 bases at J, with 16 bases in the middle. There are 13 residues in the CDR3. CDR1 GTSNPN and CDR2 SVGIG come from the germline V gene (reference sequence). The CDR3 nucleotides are TGTGCCTGTCACCAAGGCGGGTCAGAAAAACTGTTTTTT. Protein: CACHQGGSEKLFF.

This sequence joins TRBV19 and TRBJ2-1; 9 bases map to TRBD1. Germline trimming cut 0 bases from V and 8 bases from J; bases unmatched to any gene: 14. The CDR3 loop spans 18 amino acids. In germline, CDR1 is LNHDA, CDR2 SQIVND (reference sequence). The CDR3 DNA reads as TGTGCCAGTAGTATAGATTATATATGGGGACAGGGAATGGATGAGCAGTTCTTC. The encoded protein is CASSIDYIWGQGMDEQFF.

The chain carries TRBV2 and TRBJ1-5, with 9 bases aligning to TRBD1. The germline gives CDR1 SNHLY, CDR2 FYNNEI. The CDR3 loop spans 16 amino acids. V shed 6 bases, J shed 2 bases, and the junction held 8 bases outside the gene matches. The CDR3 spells CASRPQGQGGNQPQHF. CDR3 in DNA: TGTGCCAGCAGGCCCCAGGGACAGGGAGGCAATCAGCCCCAGCATTTT.

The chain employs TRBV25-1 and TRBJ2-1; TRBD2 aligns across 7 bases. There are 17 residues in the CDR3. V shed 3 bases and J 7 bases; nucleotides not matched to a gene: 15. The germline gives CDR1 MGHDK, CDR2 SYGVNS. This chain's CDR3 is CASSEVGMREHRNEQFF. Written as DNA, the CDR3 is TGTGCCAGCAGTGAGGTAGGAATGCGGGAGCATAGGAATGAGCAGTTCTTC.

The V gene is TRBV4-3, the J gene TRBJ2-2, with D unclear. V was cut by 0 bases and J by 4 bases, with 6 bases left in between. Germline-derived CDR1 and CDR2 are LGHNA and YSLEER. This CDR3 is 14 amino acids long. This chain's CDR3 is CASSQDPVTGELFF. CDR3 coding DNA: TGCGCCAGCAGCCAAGATCCAGTCACCGGGGAGCTGTTTTTT.

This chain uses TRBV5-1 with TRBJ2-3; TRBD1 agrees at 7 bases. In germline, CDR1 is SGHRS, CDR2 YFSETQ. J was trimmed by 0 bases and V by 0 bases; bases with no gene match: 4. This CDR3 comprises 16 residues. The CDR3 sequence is CASSLGGTDSTDTQYF. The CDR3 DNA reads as TGCGCCAGCAGCTTGGGTGGGACAGATAGCACAGATACGCAGTATTTT. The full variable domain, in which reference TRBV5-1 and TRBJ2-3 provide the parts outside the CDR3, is KAGVTQTPRYLIKTRGQQVTLSCSPISGHRSVSWYQQTPGQGLQFLFEYFSETQRNKGNFPGRFSGRQFSNSRSEMNVSTLELGDSALYLCASSLGGTDSTDTQYFGPGTRLTVL.

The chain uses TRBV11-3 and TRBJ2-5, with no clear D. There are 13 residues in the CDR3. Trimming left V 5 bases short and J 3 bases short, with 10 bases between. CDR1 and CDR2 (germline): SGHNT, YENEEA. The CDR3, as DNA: TGTGCCAGCAGCCCCGAGGTTAAAGAGACCCAGTACTTC. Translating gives CASSPEVKETQYF.

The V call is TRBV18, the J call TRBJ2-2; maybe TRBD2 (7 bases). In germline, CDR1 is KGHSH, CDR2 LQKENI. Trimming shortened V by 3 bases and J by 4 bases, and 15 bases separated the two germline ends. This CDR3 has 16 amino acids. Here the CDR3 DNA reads TGTGCCAGCTCACCTGTCGGGGGGCCGTTCACCGGGGAGCTGTTTTTT. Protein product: CASSPVGGPFTGELFF. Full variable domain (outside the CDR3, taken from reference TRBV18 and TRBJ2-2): NAGVMQNPRHLVRRRGQEARLRCSPMKGHSHVYWYRQLPEEGLKFMVYLQKENIIDESGMPKERFSAEFPKEGPSILRIQQVVRGDSAAYFCASSPVGGPFTGELFFGEGSRLTVL.

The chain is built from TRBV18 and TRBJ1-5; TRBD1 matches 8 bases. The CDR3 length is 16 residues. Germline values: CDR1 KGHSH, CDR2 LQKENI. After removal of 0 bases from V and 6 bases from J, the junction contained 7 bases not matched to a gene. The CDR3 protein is CASSPPQTGDAQPQHF. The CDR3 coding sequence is TGTGCCAGCTCACCACCACAGACAGGGGATGCTCAGCCCCAGCATTTT.

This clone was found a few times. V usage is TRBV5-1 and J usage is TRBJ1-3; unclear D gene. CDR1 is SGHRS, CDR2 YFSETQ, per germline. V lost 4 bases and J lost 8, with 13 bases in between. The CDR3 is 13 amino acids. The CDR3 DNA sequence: TGCGCCAGCAGCACATCACCCGCGGACACCATATATTTT. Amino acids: CASSTSPADTIYF.

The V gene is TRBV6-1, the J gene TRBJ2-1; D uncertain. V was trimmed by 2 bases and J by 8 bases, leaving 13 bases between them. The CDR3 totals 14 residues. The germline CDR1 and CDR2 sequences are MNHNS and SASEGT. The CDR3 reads CASSERPRYDEQFF. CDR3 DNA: TGTGCCAGCAGTGAAAGGCCGAGGTACGATGAGCAGTTCTTC.